This TCR beta chain derives from a study of CD8 T cells in Susac syndrome. Included as multiple sclerosis controls were treatment-naive patients who had stable or active relapsing-remitting disease. This clonotype was counted at least ten times. Antigen unknown. At one of its ends the junction is not consistent with the germline gene, which may arise from a read error. This CDR3 spans 14 amino acids. The germline gives CDR1 SGHTS, CDR2 YDEGEE. Study results and limitations: The study admitted that it had a relatively small number of individuals in its TCR sequencing and HLA analysis.

The RNA, roughly 0.45 to 1 ug, was put through reverse transcription using random hexamers. Amplification of TCR beta CDR3 by immunoSEQ multiplex PCR spanned 54 Vbeta and 13 Jbeta. TCRdb redid the calling of the immunoSEQ multiplex PCR reads with MiXCR, one entry per CDR3 protein. There are some 300,000 distinct CDR3 sequences in the sample; 89% occur only once, and less than 0.2% lies in the top ten. The clonotype originates from a human donor with multiple sclerosis. The rearrangement joins TRBV5-8 to TRBJ1-1, with unresolved D. The specimen was CD8+ T cells from PBMCs. Here the CDR3 DNA reads TGCGCCAGCAGCCTGGCGGACGAGCACACTGAAGCTTTCTTT. This sequence encodes CASSLADEHTEAFF.